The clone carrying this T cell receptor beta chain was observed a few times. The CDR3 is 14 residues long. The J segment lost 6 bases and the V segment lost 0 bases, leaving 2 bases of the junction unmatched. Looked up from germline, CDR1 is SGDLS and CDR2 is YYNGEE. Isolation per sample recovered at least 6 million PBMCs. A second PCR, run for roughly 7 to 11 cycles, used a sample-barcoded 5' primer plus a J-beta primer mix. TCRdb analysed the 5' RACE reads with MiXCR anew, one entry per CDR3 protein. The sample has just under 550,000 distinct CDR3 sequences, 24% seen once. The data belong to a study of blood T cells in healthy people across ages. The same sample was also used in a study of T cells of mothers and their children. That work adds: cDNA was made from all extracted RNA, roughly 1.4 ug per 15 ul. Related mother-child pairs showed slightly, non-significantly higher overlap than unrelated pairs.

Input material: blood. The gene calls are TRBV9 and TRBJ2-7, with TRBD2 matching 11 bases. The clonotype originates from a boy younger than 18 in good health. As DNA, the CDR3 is TGTGCCAGCAGCGTAGAACTAGCGGGAGCCGAGCAGTACTTC. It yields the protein CASSVELAGAEQYF. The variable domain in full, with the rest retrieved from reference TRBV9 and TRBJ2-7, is DSGVTQTPKHLITATGQRVTLRCSPRSGDLSVYWYQQSLDQGLQFLIQYYNGEERAKGNILERFSAQQFPDLHSELNLSSLELGDSALYFCASSVELAGAEQYFGPGTRLTVT.